A selection of T cell receptor beta chains follows, all from one sample in a study of sequential checkpoint blockade in melanoma. Data came from immunoSEQ multiplex PCR; TCRdb stores just in-frame clones and leaves some out. The sample includes fewer than 50,000 clones, approximately 91% of them seen just once. The sample here was CD8+ T cells sorted from blood (inferred from file names), taken from a patient given nivolumab and ipilimumab in sequence. The receptors were sampled from a human donor with melanoma. Both conserved end residues are part of each CDR3. D genes are given only for firm matches. Size tells how often a clone was seen (once, few, many) or the class of an expanded clone, and some rows leave it out.

clone size	J gene	D gene	V gene	CDR3 DNA	CDR3 protein
NA	TRBJ1-2	NA	TRBV7-9	TGTGCCAGCAGCCCACTTAACTATGGCTACACCTTC	CASSPLNYGYTF
NA	TRBJ2-1	TRBD2	TRBV5-4	TGTGCCAGCAGCTTGGGTAGCGGGAGCAATGAGCAGTTCTTC	CASSLGSGSNEQFF
NA	TRBJ2-7	NA	TRBV27	TGTGCCAGCAGTTTAGCAGGGTTGGGCTACGAGCAGTACTTC	CASSLAGLGYEQYF
NA	TRBJ2-1	TRBD2	TRBV19	TGTGCCAGTAGTATGGGGACTAGCGGAGCCAATGAGCAGTTCTTC	CASSMGTSGANEQFF
NA	TRBJ1-2	NA	TRBV5-1	TGCGCCAGCGGCCCCGGGCCCGGACAGACAGTAGATGGCTACACCTTC	CASGPGPGQTVDGYTF
NA	TRBJ2-1	TRBD2	TRBV5-6	TGTGCCAGCAGCTTGGGAACTAGCGGGGGCTACAATGAGCAGTTCTTC	CASSLGTSGGYNEQFF
once	TRBJ2-2	NA	TRBV10-1	TGCGCCAGCAGTGATCGCTCGCAGGGAGAGCTGTTTTTT	CASSDRSQGELFF
NA	TRBJ2-7	NA	TRBV27	TGTGCCAGCAGTTTAGTCGGCGGCTACGAGCAGTACTTC	CASSLVGGYEQYF
once	TRBJ1-4	NA	TRBV5-6	TGTGCCAGCAGCACAACAGGGCCAACTAATGAAAAACTGTTTTTT	CASSTTGPTNEKLFF
NA	TRBJ2-7	NA	TRBV6-6	TGTGCCAGCAGTTACGACCGGAACTACGAGCAGTACTTC	CASSYDRNYEQYF
NA	TRBJ1-5	TRBD1	TRBV4-3	TGCGCCAGCAGCCAAAGACAGGGAAATCAGCCCCAGCATTTT	CASSQRQGNQPQHF
NA	TRBJ1-5	NA	TRBV19	TGTGCCAGTAGTACAGGACTGGAGCCCCAGCATTTT	CASSTGLEPQHF
NA	TRBJ2-7	NA	TRBV28	TGTGCCAGCAGTTGGGGCCTAACCTACGAGCAGTACTTC	CASSWGLTYEQYF
NA	TRBJ1-6	NA	TRBV5-7	TGTGCCAGCAGCCCGGGACTCCTGAGCTCCTATAATTCACCCCTCCACTTT	CASSPGLLSSYNSPLHF
NA	TRBJ1-5	TRBD1	TRBV4-1	TGCGCCAGCAGCCAATTGACAGGGACGAATCAGCCCCAGCATTTT	CASSQLTGTNQPQHF
NA	TRBJ2-5	TRBD2	TRBV28	TGTGCCAGCAGTTACCTCGCAGCGGGAGGGCCGGGGCAAGAGACCCAGTACTTC	CASSYLAAGGPGQETQYF
NA	TRBJ1-4	NA	TRBV7-6	TGTGCCAGCAGCTTATCGGGGGGGGATGGCGAAAAACTGTTTTTT	CASSLSGGDGEKLFF
NA	TRBJ2-1	NA	TRBV6-1	TGCGCGGTTTATAGGGGATCGAATGAGCAGTTCTTC	CAVYRGSNEQFF
NA	TRBJ1-1	NA	TRBV7-8	TGTGCCAGCAGCTTAGGGGGAGGGCTCTTATTGAACACTGAAGCTTTCTTT	CASSLGGGLLLNTEAFF
once	TRBJ2-1	TRBD2	TRBV19	TGTGCCAGTAGTATAGCACGCGGGAGGGGCTACAATGAGCAGTTCTTC	CASSIARGRGYNEQFF
NA	TRBJ2-7	NA	TRBV11-2	TGTGCCAGCAGCGACGCAGGGTTAAAGTCCTACGAGCAGTACTTC	CASSDAGLKSYEQYF
NA	TRBJ1-2	TRBD1	TRBV6-4	TGTGCCAGCAGCCCCAGGGGGACGGAAGGCTACACCTTC	CASSPRGTEGYTF
NA	TRBJ1-2	TRBD1	TRBV4-1	TGCGCCAGCAGCCAAGCGCCGGGCAGGGGGGATGGCTACACCTTC	CASSQAPGRGDGYTF
NA	TRBJ2-7	TRBD1	TRBV14	TGTGCCAGCAGCCAAGATCCAGGACAGGGTGGGGACGAGCAGTACTTC	CASSQDPGQGGDEQYF
NA	TRBJ2-1	TRBD1	TRBV9	TGTGCCAGCAGCTCTTGGGACAGCTCCTACAATGAGCAGTTCTTC	CASSSWDSSYNEQFF
NA	TRBJ2-2	TRBD2	TRBV27	TGTGCCAGCAGGGATTCCGGGACTAGCGGGAGGGCCGGGGAGCTGTTTTTT	CASRDSGTSGRAGELFF
NA	TRBJ2-3	NA	TRBV7-2	TGTGCCAGCAGCTTAGTACCAGATTCTAGCACAGATACGCAGTATTTT	CASSLVPDSSTDTQYF
NA	TRBJ2-2	TRBD1	TRBV4-3	TGCGCCAGCAGCCAGATCGGGACAGGGGATCGTGTCGGGGAGCTGTTTTTT	CASSQIGTGDRVGELFF
NA	TRBJ2-7	TRBD1	TRBV5-6	TGTGCCAGCAGCTACACAGGGGCCGAGCAGTACTTC	CASSYTGAEQYF
few	TRBJ2-3	NA	TRBV7-6	TGTGCCAGCAGCCCTAGTACAGATACGCAGTATTTT	CASSPSTDTQYF
NA	TRBJ2-3	TRBD2	TRBV7-9	TGTGCCAGCAGCTTAGCGCCGGGGGGTCCAGATACGCAGTATTTT	CASSLAPGGPDTQYF
once	TRBJ2-3	NA	TRBV19	TGTGCCAGTAGTCCACCAATGACTATTGATACGCAGTATTTT	CASSPPMTIDTQYF
NA	TRBJ2-5	TRBD1	TRBV2	TGTGCCAGCAGCGACGGGACAGGGTGGGAGCAGTACTTC	CASSDGTGWEQYF
NA	TRBJ2-4	NA	TRBV18	TGTGCCAGCTCACCGCCCGGGAGTCGTGCCAAAAACATTCAGTACTTC	CASSPPGSRAKNIQYF
few	TRBJ1-5	NA	TRBV7-3	TGTGCCAGCAGCTTGCTGGGGGGAGAGAATCAGCCCCAGCATTTT	CASSLLGGENQPQHF
NA	TRBJ2-2	NA	TRBV2	TGTGCCAGCGGGGCTAGGATGGCCGGGGAGCTGTTTTTT	CASGARMAGELFF
NA	TRBJ1-2	TRBD1	TRBV5-5	TGTGCCAGCAGCTTGAGGGACAGACCTTATGGCTACACCTTC	CASSLRDRPYGYTF
NA	TRBJ2-1	NA	TRBV19	TGTGCCAGTAGTGTCCCCCCGGTCGGGGGCAATGAGCAGTTCTTC	CASSVPPVGGNEQFF
NA	TRBJ2-7	TRBD2	TRBV4-1	TGCGCCAGCAGCCTCGGACTAGCGGGATCCTACGAGCAGTACTTC	CASSLGLAGSYEQYF
NA	TRBJ2-1	NA	TRBV27	TGTGCCAGCAGTCCGACAGGTCTGGTAGGGGGGCAGTTCTTC	CASSPTGLVGGQFF
NA	TRBJ2-7	NA	TRBV27	TGTGCCAGCAGTTTTGAGGGAGTGCCGTACGAGCAGTACTTC	CASSFEGVPYEQYF